This T cell receptor beta chain was found in a study of graft-versus-host responses after intestinal transplantation. Between the trimmed V and J ends, which lost 3 bases and 5 bases, there was a span of 11 bases. The germline V gene has CDR1 LNHDA and CDR2 SQIVND (reference sequence). This CDR3 is built from 13 residues. About this clone itself: Its cognate antigen is unknown.

The method was immunoSEQ multiplex PCR; TCRdb's version includes in-frame clones alone and lacks a portion of them. Among 99,000 or so clones, about nine tenths were seen once, and the ten largest hold about 0.062%. This sample comprised unstimulated CD8+ T cells sorted from spleen or lymph node cells, obtained before transplant. This TCR was sampled from a human donor who was the organ donor for an intestinal transplant. This chain connects TRBV19 to TRBJ2-7, with no clear D. The CDR3 DNA reads TGTGCCAGTAGTATCTTAGCCAACGACGAGCAGTACTTC. It is translated as CASSILANDEQYF.